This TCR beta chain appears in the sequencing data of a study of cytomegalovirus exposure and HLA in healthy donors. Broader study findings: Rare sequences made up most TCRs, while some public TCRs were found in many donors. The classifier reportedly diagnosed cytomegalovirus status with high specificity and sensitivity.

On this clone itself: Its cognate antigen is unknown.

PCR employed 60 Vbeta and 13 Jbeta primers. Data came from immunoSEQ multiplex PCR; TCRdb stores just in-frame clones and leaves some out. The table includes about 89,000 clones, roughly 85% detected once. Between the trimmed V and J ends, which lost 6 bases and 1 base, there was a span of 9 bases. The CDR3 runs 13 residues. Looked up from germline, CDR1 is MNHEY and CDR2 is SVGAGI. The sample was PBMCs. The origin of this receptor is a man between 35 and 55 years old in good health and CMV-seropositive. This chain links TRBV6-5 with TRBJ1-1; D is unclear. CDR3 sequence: CASRTDTNTEAFF. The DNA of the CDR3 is TGTGCCAGCAGGACCGACACGAACACTGAAGCTTTCTTT.